This TCR beta chain comes out of a study of shared clonotypes between healthy human individuals. Study details: Per donor, three plates held CD4 naive cells, three held CD4 memory, two held CD8 naive and one held CD8 memory.

Replicate PCRs for sorted subsets used around 200 ng DNA; this equaled 30,000 to 35,000 T cell genomes. Assay: immunoSEQ multiplex PCR; the TCRdb copy retains only in-frame clones and omits some. Here the sample spans around 1,900,000 clones, approximately 92% being singletons. Overall study results and limits: Across subsets, estimated richness was generally greater for naive than for memory populations. Deeper or shallower sequencing was expected to change how clonotypes are shared among donors.

Positively selected for CCR7, the CD45RO-negative cells used as naive CD8 cells excluded terminally differentiated effector memory CD45RA+ cells. This CDR3 is 16 amino acids long. CDR1 MNHEY and CDR2 SMNVEV come from the germline V gene (reference sequence). Trimming stripped 6 bases from V and 0 bases from J, with 14 bases between. As concerns this clone: Its target is unknown.

Material for sequencing was naive CD8+ T cells from PBMCs. This sequence joins TRBV27 and TRBJ1-4; D is unclear. This clonotype originated in a man aged 18 to 29 in good health. Some clones in this sample may be carry-over from other donors' samples. For the CDR3, the DNA is TGTGCCAGCAGCCGACACCAACCTACAACTAATGAAAAACTGTTTTTT. Its protein is CASSRHQPTTNEKLFF.